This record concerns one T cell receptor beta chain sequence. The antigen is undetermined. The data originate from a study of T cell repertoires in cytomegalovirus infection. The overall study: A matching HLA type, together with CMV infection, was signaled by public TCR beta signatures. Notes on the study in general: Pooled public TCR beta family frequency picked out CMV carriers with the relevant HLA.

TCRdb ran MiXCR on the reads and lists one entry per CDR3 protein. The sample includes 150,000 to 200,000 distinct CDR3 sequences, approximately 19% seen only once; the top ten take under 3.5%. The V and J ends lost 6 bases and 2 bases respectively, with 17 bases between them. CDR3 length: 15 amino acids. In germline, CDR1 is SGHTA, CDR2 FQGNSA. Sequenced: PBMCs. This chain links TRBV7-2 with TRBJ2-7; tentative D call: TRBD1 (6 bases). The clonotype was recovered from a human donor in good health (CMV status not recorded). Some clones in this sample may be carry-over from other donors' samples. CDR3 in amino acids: CASSFDRRLPYEQYF. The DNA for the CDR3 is TGTGCCAGCAGTTTTGACAGGCGTCTACCCTACGAGCAGTACTTC. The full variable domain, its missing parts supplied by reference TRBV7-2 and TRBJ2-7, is GAGVSQSPSNKVTEKGKDVELRCDPISGHTALYWYRQSLGQGLEFLIYFQGNSAPDKSGLPSDRFSAERTGGSVSTLTIQRTQQEDSAVYLCASSFDRRLPYEQYFGPGTRLTVT.